This T cell receptor (beta chain) was profiled in a study of blood T cells in healthy people across ages. Primers used in a second PCR of roughly 7 to 12 cycles were a sample-barcoded 5' primer and a J-beta primer mix. One entry per CDR3 protein results from TCRdb running MiXCR on the 5' RACE reads. The sample has more than 700,000 distinct CDR3 sequences; less than 60% are singletons. The source of this sequence is a man aged 80 or over in good health. Material: blood.

CDR3 region: CASSQGTSYEQYF. CDR3 nucleotides: TGTGCCAGCAGCCAGGGGACTTCCTACGAGCAGTACTTC. V gene TRBV3-1 combines with J gene TRBJ2-7, with TRBD2 as a possible D gene (6 bases). Germline V gives CDR1 LGHDT, CDR2 YNNKEL (reference sequence). The germline V and J ends were trimmed by 3 bases and 1 base, with 7 bases remaining between them. The CDR3 is 13 amino acids.